These 27 T cell receptor beta chains share one sample of origin, sequenced in a study of control samples from healthy donors and cancer patients. Clones were read by immunoSEQ multiplex PCR, and TCRdb kept only the in-frame ones, dropping some. The table lists just over 150,000 clones, 93% of them singletons. What was sequenced was blood. Receptor source: a man between 45 and 60 years old in good health.

In this sample, this clone turned up once. The chain links TRBV30 to TRBJ2-6; D remains unclear. Germline assignment: CDR1 GTSNPN and CDR2 SVGIG (reference sequence). Trimming removed 3 bases at V and 1 base at J, with 7 bases between. This CDR3 is built from 14 residues. For the CDR3, the DNA is TGTGCCTGGAGGGCCGTATCTGGGGCCAACGTCCTGACTTTC. Translating it yields CAWRAVSGANVLTF.

V gene TRBV2 combines with J gene TRBJ2-7; TRBD2 matches at 7 bases. V shed 3 bases, J shed 6 bases, and the junction held 8 bases outside the gene matches. Germline-derived CDR1 and CDR2 are SNHLY and FYNNEI. This CDR3 is built from 14 residues. The CDR3 loop is CASSERGRVGEQYF. CDR3 nucleotide sequence: TGTGCCAGCAGTGAGAGAGGGAGGGTAGGCGAGCAGTACTTC.

The CDR3 is CASSLAGRGIREQYF. The CDR3 DNA sequence: TGTGCCAGCAGCTTGGCAGGCAGGGGGATTCGGGAGCAGTACTTC. The gene calls are TRBV5-6 and TRBJ2-7, with 7 bases aligning to TRBD1. This CDR3 has 15 amino acids. J gave up 7 bases and V 0 bases, and 10 bases lay outside the gene matches. In germline, CDR1 is SGHDT, CDR2 YYEEEE. The whole variable domain, remainder taken from reference TRBV5-6 and TRBJ2-7, is DAGVTQSPTHLIKTRGQQVTLRCSPKSGHDTVSWYQQALGQGPQFIFQYYEEEERQRGNFPDRFSGHQFPNYSSELNVNALLLGDSALYLCASSLAGRGIREQYFGPGTRLTVT.

The chain combines TRBV2 with TRBJ2-3; 15 bases align to TRBD2. In germline, CDR1 is SNHLY, CDR2 FYNNEI. J lost 2 bases, V lost 9 bases, and 6 bases had no gene match. This CDR3 has 16 amino acids. The CDR3, as DNA: TGTGCCAGTGGGAGGACTAGCGGGAGGGACACAGATACGCAGTATTTT. This gives the protein CASGRTSGRDTDTQYF. The variable domain in full, completed from reference TRBV2 and TRBJ2-3, reads EPEVTQTPSHQVTQMGQEVILRCVPISNHLYFYWYRQILGQKVEFLVSFYNNEISEKSEIFDDQFSVERPDGSNFTLKIRSTKLEDSAMYFCASGRTSGRDTDTQYFGPGTRLTVL.

The chain joins TRBV12-3 or TRBV12-4 to TRBJ2-5; D not resolved. The V gene lost 4 bases and the J gene lost 2 bases, with 2 bases spanning the gap. The length of the CDR3 is 11 residues. DNA of the CDR3: TGTGCCAGCAGTTCGCAAGAGACCCAGTACTTC. Its protein product is CASSSQETQYF.

The chain has TRBV6-5 and TRBJ2-3, with unresolved D. CDR3 size: 12 residues. Trimming pared 5 bases from V and 6 bases from J, leaving 9 bases between. Germline CDR1 MNHEY, CDR2 SVGAGI. CDR3 region: CASSHGRDTQYF. CDR3 DNA: TGTGCCAGCAGTCACGGGCGGGATACGCAGTATTTT.

The V gene is TRBV15, the J gene TRBJ2-7; D may match TRBD1 or TRBD2 (5 bases each). This CDR3 comprises 14 residues. Germline V lookup: CDR1 LNHNV, CDR2 YYDKDF (reference sequence). V was cut by 0 bases and J by 11 bases, with 17 bases left in between. The CDR3 region is CATSRDPRTLGEYF. The CDR3 DNA reads as TGTGCCACCAGCAGAGATCCAAGGACCTTGGGGGAGTACTTC.

The V call is TRBV10-3, the J call TRBJ2-2; D call uncertain. Germline CDR1 reads ENHRY; CDR2 reads SYGVKD. The V and J ends lost 3 bases and 0 bases respectively, with 8 bases between them. The CDR3 totals 15 residues. CDR3 coding DNA: TGTGCCATCAGTGACGGATTTACGAACACCGGGGAGCTGTTTTTT. It encodes CAISDGFTNTGELFF.

V is TRBV7-9 and J is TRBJ2-2, with 7 positions matching TRBD1. The CDR3 loop spans 13 amino acids. The J segment lost 5 bases and the V segment lost 4 bases, leaving 1 base of the junction unmatched. CDR1 is SEHNR, CDR2 FQNEAQ, per germline (reference sequence). The CDR3 loop is CASSSTGTGELFF. CDR3 bases: TGTGCCAGCAGCTCGACAGGGACCGGGGAGCTGTTTTTT.

V and J are TRBV7-9 and TRBJ2-1, with D uncertain. This CDR3 is 14 amino acids long. V lost 1 base, J lost 3 bases, and 7 bases lay in between. Germline V gene lookup returns CDR1 SEHNR and CDR2 FQNEAQ (reference sequence). This CDR3 reads CASSLGRGYNEQFF. CDR3 DNA: TGTGCCAGCAGCTTAGGGCGAGGCTACAATGAGCAGTTCTTC.

The J gene is TRBJ2-5, the V gene TRBV2; 7 nucleotides match TRBD1. Unmatched junction bases numbered 6, after V lost 7 bases and J lost 4 bases. From germline, CDR1 is SNHLY and CDR2 FYNNEI. The CDR3 length is 13 residues. The CDR3 nucleotides read TGTGCCAGCAAAGACAGGGTTGGAGAGACCCAGTACTTC. Amino acid sequence: CASKDRVGETQYF.

The chain is built from TRBV24-1 and TRBJ2-3, with 7 bases that match TRBD1. The CDR3 loop spans 15 amino acids. The V segment lost 4 bases and the J segment 1 base; nucleotides outside the gene matches: 4. The germline V gene encodes CDR1 KGHDR and CDR2 SFDVKD. CDR3 DNA sequence: TGTGCCACCAGTGACCGCGGACAGGGCACAGATACGCAGTATTTT. It translates to CATSDRGQGTDTQYF.

The rearrangement links TRBV6-5 to TRBJ2-3, with TRBD2 as a possible D gene (5 bases). The V gene lost 8 bases and the J gene lost 2 bases, with 14 bases spanning the gap. There are 14 residues in the CDR3. CDR1 MNHEY and CDR2 SVGAGI come from the germline V gene. DNA for the CDR3: TGTGCCAGCTCCCCGGGATTCAACACAGATACGCAGTATTTT. Protein: CASSPGFNTDTQYF.

This clone showed up just once. The chain joins TRBV5-1 to TRBJ2-3; 13 bases agree with TRBD2. Germline V CDR1 and CDR2: SGHRS, YFSETQ. J was trimmed by 4 bases and V by 4 bases; bases with no gene match: 6. The CDR3 loop spans 16 amino acids. CDR3 amino acids: CASSGGLAGPADTQYF. CDR3 bases: TGCGCCAGCAGCGGGGGACTAGCGGGACCCGCAGATACGCAGTATTTT.

This chain connects TRBV11-2 to TRBJ2-2; D may be TRBD1 (5 bases). With 0 bases removed from V and 4 bases from J, the gap between germline ends came to 9 bases. This CDR3 is built from 15 residues. Germline V gene lookup returns CDR1 SGHAT and CDR2 FQNNGV. The CDR3 DNA sequence: TGTGCCAGCAGCTTAGAAGGGGCTGGCACCGGGGAGCTGTTTTTT. Translated, it gives CASSLEGAGTGELFF.

The chain has TRBV10-3 and TRBJ1-2, with D uncertain. The CDR3 extends over 13 amino acids. CDR1 ENHRY and CDR2 SYGVKD come from the germline V gene. Trimming left V 3 bases short and J 2 bases short, with 7 bases between. The chain's CDR3 is CAISDGQNYGYTF. The CDR3 coding sequence is TGTGCCATCAGTGACGGCCAAAACTATGGCTACACCTTC.

Points on this clone: Other DNA sequences in the sample encode the same CDR3. V is TRBV28 and J is TRBJ2-7; D not certain. Germline V lookup: CDR1 MDHEN, CDR2 SYDVKM. CDR3 length equals 13 residues. V lost 2 bases, J lost 1 base, and 6 bases lay in between. In nucleotides, the CDR3 is TGTGCCAGCAGTTTAGGGTTTTCCTACGAGCAGTACTTC. Translation gives CASSLGFSYEQYF.

The chain carries TRBV18 and TRBJ2-1; possible D gene TRBD2, 5 bases. This CDR3 has 16 residues. V gave up 1 base and J gave up 2 bases, with 12 bases separating them. CDR1 and CDR2 (germline): KGHSH, LQKENI. CDR3 DNA sequence: TGTGCCAGCTCACCACGAACGGGGATGACCTACAATGAGCAGTTCTTC. Translation: CASSPRTGMTYNEQFF.

V and J are TRBV23-1 and TRBJ1-2, with TRBD1 matching 7 bases. TRBV23-1 is labeled an ORF, and its function is uncertain. CDR3 length: 16 residues. V lost 10 bases to trimming and J lost 3 bases; unmatched junction nucleotides: 17. This CDR3 is CAMFLRDRAFDYGYTF. CDR3 DNA sequence: TGCGCCATGTTCTTAAGGGACAGAGCCTTTGACTATGGCTACACCTTC.

Concerning this clone itself: Additional DNA sequences in this sample encode the identical CDR3. The chain employs TRBV3-1 (or the pseudogene TRBV3-2) and TRBJ1-1; weak D call: TRBD1 (5 bases). CDR1 is LGHDT, CDR2 YNNKEL, per germline (reference sequence). V was cut by 1 base and J by 4 bases, with 7 bases left in between. This CDR3 comprises 13 residues. CDR3 protein: CASSQVGGTEAFF. The DNA of the CDR3 is TGTGCCAGCAGCCAAGTCGGGGGCACTGAAGCTTTCTTT.

This clone was observed a handful of times. The chain uses TRBV28 and TRBJ2-7; D is unclear. This CDR3 comprises 13 residues. The V gene lost 7 bases and the J gene lost 7 bases, with 17 bases spanning the gap. The germline V gene has CDR1 MDHEN and CDR2 SYDVKM. CDR3 protein: CASTAGPRYEQYF. The CDR3 nucleotides are TGTGCCAGCACTGCAGGACCTAGGTATGAGCAGTACTTC.

The chain carries TRBV10-1 and TRBJ1-5; no reliable D call. The CDR3 covers 14 residues. V was trimmed by 0 bases and J by 11 bases, leaving 14 bases between them. Germline loops: CDR1 WNHNN, CDR2 SYGVQD (reference sequence). As DNA, the CDR3 is TGCGCCAGCAGTGAGTCGGTCGCCAGCGGGGCCCAGCATTTT. It specifies CASSESVASGAQHF.

This clone was seen once. This chain uses TRBV3-1 (or the pseudogene TRBV3-2) with TRBJ2-5; D gene uncertain. V was trimmed by 3 bases and J by 1 base, leaving 15 bases between them. Germline CDR1 and CDR2: LGHDT and YNNKEL (reference sequence). The CDR3 consists of 16 residues. The CDR3 DNA reads as TGTGCCAGCAGCCATCCCCTCCATGGCGCCCAAGAGACCCAGTACTTC. Translating gives CASSHPLHGAQETQYF.

About this clone: Other DNA sequences in the same sample also yield this CDR3. The rearrangement uses TRBV11-2 and TRBJ1-2, with TRBD1 identical over 9 bases. Germline assignment: CDR1 SGHAT and CDR2 FQNNGV. The CDR3 contains 14 residues. J gave up 1 base and V 3 bases, and 0 bases lay outside the gene matches. The CDR3 coding sequence is TGTGCCAGCAGCTTGGGACAGGGTAACTATGGCTACACCTTC. Translated, it gives CASSLGQGNYGYTF.

This chain uses TRBV7-9 with TRBJ1-3, with 7 bases that match TRBD1. The germline CDR1 and CDR2 sequences are SEHNR and FQNEAQ (reference sequence). V lost 5 bases to trimming and J lost 1 base; unmatched junction nucleotides: 11. This CDR3 has 17 amino acids. DNA of the CDR3: TGTGCCAGCAGCGTACGACAGGGTCTTTTGTCTGGAAACACCATATATTTT. Amino acid sequence: CASSVRQGLLSGNTIYF.

The chain is built from TRBV7-9 and TRBJ2-3; 7 bases match TRBD2. Germline CDR1 is SEHNR and CDR2 is FQNEAQ (reference sequence). J was trimmed by 0 bases and V by 5 bases; bases with no gene match: 5. CDR3 length: 15 residues. The CDR3 DNA reads as TGTGCCAGCAGCCAACTAGCGTCTAGCACAGATACGCAGTATTTT. Its protein product is CASSQLASSTDTQYF.

The V gene is TRBV5-4, the J gene TRBJ2-1; the match to TRBD2 covers 8 bases. V trimming: 0 bases; J trimming: 6 bases; junction bases outside the gene matches: 11. Germline CDR1 and CDR2: SGHNT and YYREEE (reference sequence). CDR3 size: 17 residues. CDR3 region: CASSLGLPGLVGNEQFF. For the CDR3, the DNA is TGTGCCAGCAGCTTGGGCCTTCCGGGACTAGTCGGCAATGAGCAGTTCTTC.